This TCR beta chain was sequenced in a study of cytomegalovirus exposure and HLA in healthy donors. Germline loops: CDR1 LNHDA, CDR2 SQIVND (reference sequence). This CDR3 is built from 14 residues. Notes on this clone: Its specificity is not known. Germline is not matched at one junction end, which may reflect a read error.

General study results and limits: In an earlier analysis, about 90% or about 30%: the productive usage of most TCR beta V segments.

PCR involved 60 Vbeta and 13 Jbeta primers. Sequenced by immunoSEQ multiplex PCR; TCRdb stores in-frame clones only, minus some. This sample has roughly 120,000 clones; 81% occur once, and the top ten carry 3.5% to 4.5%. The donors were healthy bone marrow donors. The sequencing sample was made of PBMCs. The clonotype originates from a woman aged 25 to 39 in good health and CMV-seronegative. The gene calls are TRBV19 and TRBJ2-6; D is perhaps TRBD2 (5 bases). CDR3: CATPPRTGANVLTF. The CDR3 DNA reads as TGTGCCACCCCCCCACGGACTGGAGCCAACGTCCTGACTTTC.